These 10 T cell receptor beta chains share one sample of origin, sequenced in a study of T cell responses to AZD1222 COVID-19 vaccine. Profiled with immunoSEQ multiplex PCR; TCRdb holds only in-frame clones, not every one. The table has about 180,000 clones, 80% to 90% seen once. Source: peripheral blood, taken on day 0 of AZD1222 vaccination. Receptor source: an adult in good health.

The table lists this clone with a few counts. The rearrangement joins TRBV19 to TRBJ1-5, with D possibly TRBD1 on 5 matching bases. V shed 0 bases and J shed 2 bases, with 14 bases lying between them. Per the germline V gene, CDR1 is LNHDA and CDR2 is SQIVND (reference sequence). CDR3 length: 17 residues. The CDR3 nucleotides read TGTGCCAGTAGTATAGAACGAGGGGTCTTTCGCAATCAGCCCCAGCATTTT. It codes for CASSIERGVFRNQPQHF. The whole variable domain, remainder taken from reference TRBV19 and TRBJ1-5, is DGGITQSPKYLFRKEGQNVTLSCEQNLNHDAMYWYRQDPGQGLRLIYYSQIVNDFQKGDIAEGYSVSREKKESFPLTVTSAQKNPTAFYLCASSIERGVFRNQPQHFGDGTRLSIL.

The rearrangement links TRBV7-9 to TRBJ1-2, with D unclear. This CDR3 is built from 14 residues. Looked up from germline, CDR1 is SEHNR and CDR2 is FQNEAQ (reference sequence). V was cut by 7 bases and J by 1 base, with 13 bases left in between. In DNA, the CDR3 is TGTGCCAGCAACGAACATGGGATTAACTATGGCTACACCTTC. Translating gives CASNEHGINYGYTF.

The CDR3 loop is CASSVGHNTGELFF. The DNA of the CDR3 is TGTGCCAGCAGTGTGGGACATAACACCGGGGAGCTGTTTTTT. V gene TRBV2 combines with J gene TRBJ2-2, with D possibly matching TRBD1 (6 bases). Germline V gene sequence: CDR1 SNHLY, CDR2 FYNNEI. The CDR3 is made up of 14 amino acids. Trimming removed 4 bases from V and 2 bases from J, with 8 bases in between.

The rearrangement links TRBV6-5 to TRBJ2-2; 8 nucleotides agree with TRBD1. Germline loops: CDR1 MNHEY, CDR2 SVGAGI. This CDR3 is built from 15 residues. J was trimmed by 5 bases and V by 5 bases; bases with no gene match: 7. CDR3 sequence reads: CASSTQNRGTGELFF. DNA for the CDR3: TGTGCCAGCAGTACTCAAAACAGGGGGACCGGGGAGCTGTTTTTT.

The chain carries TRBV27 and TRBJ2-1, with 9 bases lining up with TRBD1. Germline values: CDR1 MNHEY, CDR2 SMNVEV (reference sequence). The CDR3 totals 15 residues. J gave up 4 bases and V 5 bases, and 6 bases lay outside the gene matches. The CDR3 region has the DNA TGTGCCAGCAGTGGGGGGACAGGGTCGTACAATGAGCAGTTCTTC. Its protein is CASSGGTGSYNEQFF.

The rearrangement links TRBV9 to TRBJ2-3; 8 nucleotides line up with TRBD1. This CDR3 comprises 18 residues. J lost 0 bases, V lost 3 bases, and 12 bases had no gene match. CDR1 is SGDLS, CDR2 YYNGEE, per germline. The CDR3 sequence is CASSATTGVTPSTDTQYF. DNA for the CDR3: TGTGCCAGCAGCGCGACGACAGGGGTAACCCCTAGCACAGATACGCAGTATTTT.

The CDR3 nucleotides are TGCAGCGTTGTCTCAGGGGGCGACTCCTATGGCTACACCTTC. Its protein is CSVVSGGDSYGYTF. The chain is built from TRBV29-1 and TRBJ1-2; 8 bases match TRBD1. CDR3 length equals 14 residues. CDR1 and CDR2 from the germline V gene are SQVTM and ANQGSEA. After removal of 4 bases from V and 4 bases from J, the junction contained 8 bases not matched to a gene.

The gene calls are TRBV6-5 and TRBJ2-7; 7 nucleotides match TRBD2. The CDR3 has 14 residues. V dropped 6 bases and J dropped 8; count of bases not matched to a gene: 13. In germline, CDR1 is MNHEY, CDR2 SVGAGI. CDR3 sequence reads: CASSYTTPGGQQYF. CDR3 bases: TGTGCCAGCAGCTACACTACTCCGGGAGGCCAGCAGTACTTC.

The rearrangement joins TRBV27 to TRBJ2-2; 7 nucleotides line up with TRBD1. Trimming removed 2 bases from V and 5 bases from J; junction bases left unmatched: 2. The CDR3 loop spans 14 amino acids. CDR1 is MNHEY, CDR2 SMNVEV, per germline (reference sequence). As DNA, the CDR3 is TGTGCCAGCAGTTTACGGACAGGTACCGGGGAGCTGTTTTTT. Translating it yields CASSLRTGTGELFF.

The genes are TRBV29-1 and TRBJ2-3; 10 nucleotides match TRBD2. J lost 0 bases, V lost 1 base, and 16 bases had no gene match. Germline-derived CDR1 and CDR2 are SQVTM and ANQGSEA. This CDR3 has 20 amino acids. CDR3 residues: CSVEVVPTSGENPSTDTQYF. DNA for the CDR3: TGCAGCGTTGAAGTAGTCCCCACTAGCGGGGAAAACCCTAGCACAGATACGCAGTATTTT.